The clone carrying this T cell receptor (beta chain) has at least ten counts. As to time point: longitudinal time-point 1 (baseline). Unsorted libraries were prepared from 2 million PBMCs held at -80 C. The CDR3 is 15 amino acids. The V gene end was trimmed by 5 bases and the J gene end by 4 bases; junction bases not matched to a gene: 9. The data stem from a study of neurological immune-mediated disorders. As for the cDNA, it was generated by 5'RACE with 10-nucleotide random UMIs. TCRdb fed the 5' RACE reads into MiXCR, producing one record per CDR3 protein. The table has 71,000 or so distinct CDR3 sequences, approximately 14% seen once; the top ten hold 4.6%.

The receptor was isolated from a female donor with HTLV-1-associated myelopathy (HAM/TSP). The sample was PBMCs. V is TRBV12-3 or TRBV12-4 and J is TRBJ2-3; 7 bases align to TRBD1. The CDR3 DNA sequence: TGTGCCAGCAGTGGACAGGCGTCGACAGCAGATACGCAGTATTTT. This translates into CASSGQASTADTQYF.